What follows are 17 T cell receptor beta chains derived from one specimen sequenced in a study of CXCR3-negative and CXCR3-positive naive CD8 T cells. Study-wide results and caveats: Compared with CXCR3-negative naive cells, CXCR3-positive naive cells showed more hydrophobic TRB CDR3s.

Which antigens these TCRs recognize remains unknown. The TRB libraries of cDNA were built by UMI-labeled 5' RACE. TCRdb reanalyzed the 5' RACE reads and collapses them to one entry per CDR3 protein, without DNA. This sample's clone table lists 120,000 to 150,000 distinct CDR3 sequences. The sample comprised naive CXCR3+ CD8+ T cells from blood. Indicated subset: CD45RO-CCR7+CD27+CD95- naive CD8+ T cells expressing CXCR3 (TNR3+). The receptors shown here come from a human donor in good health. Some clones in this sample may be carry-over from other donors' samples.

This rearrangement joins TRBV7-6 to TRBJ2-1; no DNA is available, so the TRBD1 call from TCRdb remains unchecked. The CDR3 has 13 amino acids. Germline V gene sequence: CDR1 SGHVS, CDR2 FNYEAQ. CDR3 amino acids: CASSLGGPGEQFF.

CDR3 sequence reads: CAWSESLGNEQFF. The chain couples TRBV30 to TRBJ2-1. This CDR3 is 13 amino acids long. Germline values: CDR1 GTSNPN, CDR2 SVGIG (reference sequence). Supplemented by reference TRBV30 and TRBJ2-1, the full variable domain reads SQTIHQWPATLVQPVGSPLSLECTVEGTSNPNLYWYRQAAGRGLQLLFYSVGIGQISSEVPQNLSASRPQDRQFILSSKKLLLSDSGFYLCAWSESLGNEQFFGPGTRLTVL.

CDR3 region: CASSTGVRGAANYGYTF. The rearrangement uses TRBV28 and TRBJ1-2; as DNA is missing, the TRBD1 call by TCRdb cannot be tested. CDR1 is MDHEN, CDR2 SYDVKM, per germline. The CDR3 runs 17 residues.

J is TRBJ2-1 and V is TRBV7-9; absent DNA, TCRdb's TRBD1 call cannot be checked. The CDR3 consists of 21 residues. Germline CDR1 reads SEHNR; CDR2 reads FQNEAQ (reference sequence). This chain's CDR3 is CASSYPGRWQQGDSSYNEQFF.

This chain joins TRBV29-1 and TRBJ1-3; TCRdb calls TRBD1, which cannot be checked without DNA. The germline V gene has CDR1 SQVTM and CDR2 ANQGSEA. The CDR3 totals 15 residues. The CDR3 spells CSVRRAESSGNTIYF.

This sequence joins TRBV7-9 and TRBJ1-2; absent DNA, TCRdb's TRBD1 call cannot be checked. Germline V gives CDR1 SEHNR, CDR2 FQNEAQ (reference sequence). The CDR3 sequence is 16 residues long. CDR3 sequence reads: CASSSSQDTETYGYTF.

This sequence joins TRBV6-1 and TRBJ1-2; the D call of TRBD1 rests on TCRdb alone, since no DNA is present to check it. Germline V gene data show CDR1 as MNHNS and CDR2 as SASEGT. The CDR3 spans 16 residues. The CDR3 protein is CASSDPLLTGQTGYTF.

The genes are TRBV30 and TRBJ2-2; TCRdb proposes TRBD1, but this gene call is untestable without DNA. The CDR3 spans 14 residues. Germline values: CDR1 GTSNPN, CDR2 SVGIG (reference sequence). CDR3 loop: CAWSPGQRSGELFF.

CDR3 loop: CAGSQDVTSSEQYF. V and J are TRBV4-1 and TRBJ2-7; lacking DNA, the TRBD2 call made by TCRdb goes unchecked. Germline V CDR1 and CDR2: MGHRA, YSYEKL. The length of the CDR3 is 14 residues.

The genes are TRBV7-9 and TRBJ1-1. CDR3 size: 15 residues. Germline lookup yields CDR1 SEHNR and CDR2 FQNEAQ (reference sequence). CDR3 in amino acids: CASNPPTAGGTEAFF.

The CDR3 sequence is CASSYLDGHSQPQHF. The chain links TRBV6-6 to TRBJ1-5. CDR1 is MNHNY and CDR2 is SVGAGI in the germline V gene (reference sequence). CDR3 length equals 15 residues.

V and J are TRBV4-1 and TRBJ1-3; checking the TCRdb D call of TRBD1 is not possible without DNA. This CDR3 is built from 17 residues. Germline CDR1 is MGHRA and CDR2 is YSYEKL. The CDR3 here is CASSQDPLGGTGNTIYF.

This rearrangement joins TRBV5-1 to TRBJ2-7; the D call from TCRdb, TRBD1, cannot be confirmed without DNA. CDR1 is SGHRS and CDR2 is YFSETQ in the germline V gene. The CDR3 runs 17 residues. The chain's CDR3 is CASSPIPTGGGTYEQYF.

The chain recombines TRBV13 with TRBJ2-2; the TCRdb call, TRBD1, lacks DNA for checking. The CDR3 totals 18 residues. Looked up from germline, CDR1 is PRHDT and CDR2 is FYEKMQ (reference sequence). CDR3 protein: CASSSSEGTGGMPGELFF.

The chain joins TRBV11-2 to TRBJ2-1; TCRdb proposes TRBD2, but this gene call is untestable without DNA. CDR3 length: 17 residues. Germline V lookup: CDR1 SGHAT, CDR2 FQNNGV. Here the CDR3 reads CASSIGLAGGDYNEQFF.

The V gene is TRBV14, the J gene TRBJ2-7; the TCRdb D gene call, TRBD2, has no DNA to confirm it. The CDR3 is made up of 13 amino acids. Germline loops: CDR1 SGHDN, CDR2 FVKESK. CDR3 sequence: CASSLLAAYEQYF.

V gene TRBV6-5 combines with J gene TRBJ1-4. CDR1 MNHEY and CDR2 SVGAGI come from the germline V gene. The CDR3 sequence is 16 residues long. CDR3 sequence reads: CASSYSTVSTSEKLFF.